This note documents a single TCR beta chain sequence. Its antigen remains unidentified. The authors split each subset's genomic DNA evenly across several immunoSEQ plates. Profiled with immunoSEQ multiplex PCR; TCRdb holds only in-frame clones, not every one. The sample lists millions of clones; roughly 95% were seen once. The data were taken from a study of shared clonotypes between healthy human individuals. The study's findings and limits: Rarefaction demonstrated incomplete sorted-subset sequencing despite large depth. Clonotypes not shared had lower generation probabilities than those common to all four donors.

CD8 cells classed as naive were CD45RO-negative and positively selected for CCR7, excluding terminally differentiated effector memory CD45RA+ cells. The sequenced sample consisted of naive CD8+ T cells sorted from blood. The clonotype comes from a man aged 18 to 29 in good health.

CDR3 bases: TGTGCCAGCAGCGCTAGCGGGAGTGGGAATGAGCAGTTCTTC. This translates into CASSASGSGNEQFF. The rearrangement joins TRBV9 to TRBJ2-1, with 10 positions matching TRBD2. The V segment lost 3 bases and the J segment 7 bases; nucleotides outside the gene matches: 4. The CDR3 covers 14 residues. Germline CDR1 is SGDLS and CDR2 is YYNGEE.